This T cell receptor (beta chain) was captured in a study of cytomegalovirus exposure and HLA in healthy donors. The overall study: Genotyping showed roughly 83% of fewer than 500 donors falling in the Caucasian-associated ancestry cluster.

Germline V CDR1 and CDR2: LGHNT, FRNRAP. This CDR3 has 17 residues. V trimming: 3 bases; J trimming: 2 bases; junction bases outside the gene matches: 11. The donors (healthy individuals) were bone marrow donors. The PCR contained 60 Vbeta and 13 Jbeta primers. The data were produced by immunoSEQ multiplex PCR, yet TCRdb's version contains in-frame clones alone and is incomplete. This table holds approximately 190,000 clones, approximately 85% found once. To note about this clone: What it recognizes is unknown.

Study outcomes and limitations: Some V segments could not be told apart, so they were left out, TRBV6-2 and TRBV6-3 among them. Sequencing probably produced one cluster of sequence variants that were highly shared.

Material for sequencing was PBMCs. The genes are TRBV12-5 and TRBJ2-3; 7 bases are shared with TRBD1. This sequence was found in a woman aged 18 to 35 in good health and CMV-seronegative. CDR3 in amino acids: CASGFVAGDSVTDTQYF. CDR3 bases: TGTGCTAGTGGTTTTGTGGCTGGGGACAGCGTCACAGATACGCAGTATTTT. Variable domain in full (rest from reference TRBV12-5 and TRBJ2-3): DARVTQTPRHKVTEMGQEVTMRCQPILGHNTVFWYRQTMMQGLELLAYFRNRAPLDDSGMPKDRFSAEMPDATLATLKIQPSEPRDSAVYFCASGFVAGDSVTDTQYFGPGTRLTVL.